The 30 T cell receptor beta chains listed next were all sequenced from one sample in a study of Tregs in tolerant kidney transplant recipients. What these receptors recognize is not known. The table came from immunoSEQ multiplex PCR; TCRdb's copy has only in-frame clones and leaves some out. The top ten clones hold around 3.6% of a sample with approximately 19,000 clones, around three fifths of them seen once. The sample comprised Tregs from blood cultured with allogeneic cells. These receptors all stem from a human donor in good health.

J is TRBJ1-2 and V is TRBV5-4; D not resolved. The CDR3 loop spans 13 amino acids. Germline loops: CDR1 SGHNT, CDR2 YYREEE (reference sequence). V lost 1 base and J 6 bases, leaving 10 bases between the germline ends. The CDR3 DNA sequence: TGTGCCAGCAGCTTGCCGGGTCTGAATGGCTACACCTTC. Translating gives CASSLPGLNGYTF. Drawing the rest from reference TRBV5-4 and TRBJ1-2, the complete variable domain is ETGVTQSPTHLIKTRGQQVTLRCSSQSGHNTVSWYQQALGQGPQFIFQYYREEENGRGNFPPRFSGLQFPNYSSELNVNALELDDSALYLCASSLPGLNGYTFGSGTRLTVV.

The V call is TRBV7-6, the J call TRBJ2-1, with a possible D match to TRBD1 (5 bases). The CDR3 covers 15 residues. CDR1 is SGHVS, CDR2 FNYEAQ, per germline. Trimming shortened V by 2 bases and J by 4 bases, and 12 bases separated the two germline ends. The CDR3 nucleotides are TGTGCCAGCAGCTTATACCTCAGACAGTACAATGAGCAGTTCTTC. Protein: CASSLYLRQYNEQFF.

This clone appeared a single time. An end of the junction differs from the germline gene, which may be a read error. The chain carries TRBV16 and TRBJ2-7; D gene ambiguous. CDR3 length: 11 amino acids. Per the germline V gene, CDR1 is KGHSY and CDR2 is FQNENV. CDR3 region: CAGSLISEQYF. CDR3 nucleotides: TGTGCCGGCAGCCTAATATCCGAGCAGTACTTC. Based on the CDR3 plus reference TRBV16 and TRBJ2-7, the full variable domain is GEEVAQTPKHLVRGEGQKAKLYCAPIKGHSYVFWYQQVLKNEFKFLISFQNENVFDETGMPKERFSAKCLPNSPCSLEIQATKLEDSAVYFCAGSLISEQYFGPGTRLTVT.

This chain joins TRBV5-1 and TRBJ1-3; TRBD1 is a possible D gene (5 bases). This CDR3 is 17 amino acids long. Germline lookup yields CDR1 SGHRS and CDR2 YFSETQ. With 5 bases removed from V and 4 bases from J, the gap between germline ends came to 22 bases. In DNA form, the CDR3 reads TGCGCCAGCAGTTGGCAGGGTTTTTACGGGCGCGGAAACACCATATATTTT. The encoded protein is CASSWQGFYGRGNTIYF.

The rearrangement uses TRBV2 and TRBJ1-5, with unresolved D. CDR3 length: 15 residues. The germline gives CDR1 SNHLY, CDR2 FYNNEI. V lost 3 bases and J 3 bases, leaving 12 bases between the germline ends. CDR3 sequence: CASSERQAYNQPQHF. CDR3 coding DNA: TGTGCCAGCAGTGAGCGGCAGGCCTACAATCAGCCCCAGCATTTT.

Relative to its sample, this clone is medium-sized. This rearrangement joins TRBV30 to TRBJ2-5, with D hard to call. Germline values: CDR1 GTSNPN, CDR2 SVGIG (reference sequence). This CDR3 is 11 amino acids long. The germline V and J ends were trimmed by 0 bases and 5 bases, with 4 bases remaining between them. The CDR3, as DNA: TGTGCCTGGAGTGTAACGGAGACCCAGTACTTC. Amino acid sequence: CAWSVTETQYF.

This clone was picked up a small number of times. This sequence joins TRBV30 and TRBJ1-3, with D unclear. Germline assignment: CDR1 GTSNPN and CDR2 SVGIG (reference sequence). The CDR3 loop spans 16 amino acids. The ends were cut back, 2 bases at V and 0 bases at J, with 14 bases in the middle. The CDR3 nucleotides are TGTGCCTGGAGTCTTCTTTCGCCGGGCTCTGGAAACACCATATATTTT. Residues: CAWSLLSPGSGNTIYF.

This sequence joins TRBV19 and TRBJ1-3, with D unclear. Germline values: CDR1 LNHDA, CDR2 SQIVND (reference sequence). The CDR3 length is 15 residues. Trimming pared 2 bases from V and 0 bases from J, leaving 8 bases between. The CDR3, as DNA: TGTGCCAGTAGTATAAGGCGGTCCTCTGGAAACACCATATATTTT. Residues: CASSIRRSSGNTIYF.

This chain links TRBV5-1 with TRBJ2-5; D is ambiguous. Germline V gene sequence: CDR1 SGHRS, CDR2 YFSETQ. This CDR3 has 14 amino acids. V lost 0 bases and J lost 3, with 9 bases in between. The CDR3 DNA sequence: TGCGCCAGCAGCTTGGTATCAGCCAAAGAGACCCAGTACTTC. This gives the protein CASSLVSAKETQYF.

This chain links TRBV5-6 with TRBJ2-7, with 10 bases fitting TRBD2. Germline loops: CDR1 SGHDT, CDR2 YYEEEE. This CDR3 region has 14 residues. The junction had 4 bases not matched to a gene; V was cut back by 4 bases and J by 3 bases. CDR3 region: CASSESGRDYEQYF. The CDR3 DNA is TGTGCCAGCAGCGAGAGCGGGAGGGACTACGAGCAGTACTTC.

In its sample, this clone was seen once. The chain uses TRBV27 and TRBJ2-3; the D gene is possibly TRBD2 (5 bases). The V gene lost 8 bases and the J gene lost 3 bases, with 15 bases spanning the gap. CDR3 length: 14 residues. Germline V gene sequence: CDR1 MNHEY, CDR2 SMNVEV (reference sequence). CDR3 in DNA: TGTGCCAGCTTGGATAGGAAGCGGACAGATACGCAGTATTTT. Encoded protein: CASLDRKRTDTQYF.

This chain connects TRBV19 to TRBJ1-5, with a tentative D call TRBD1 (5 bases). V was shortened by 5 bases and J by 2 bases, with 19 bases between the two germline ends. There are 17 residues in the CDR3. CDR1 LNHDA and CDR2 SQIVND come from the germline V gene (reference sequence). In nucleotides, the CDR3 is TGTGCCAGTAGTTTTTCCTTGGGGGGGTTGCGCAATCAGCCCCAGCATTTT. Protein product: CASSFSLGGLRNQPQHF.

The chain links TRBV18 to TRBJ1-4; D might be TRBD1 (6 bases). Deletions cut 4 bases from V and 6 bases from J, with 18 bases between. CDR3 length: 16 residues. CDR1 and CDR2 from the germline V gene are KGHSH and LQKENI. The CDR3 coding sequence is TGTGCCAGCTCACTGGGAGTACAGGGACGGTATGAAAAACTGTTTTTT. This encodes CASSLGVQGRYEKLFF.

This clone was observed a handful of times. The chain recombines TRBV5-1 with TRBJ1-1, with D possibly being TRBD1 (5 bases). The V gene's germline CDR1 is SGHRS and CDR2 YFSETQ. This CDR3 contains 14 residues. With 4 bases removed from V and 2 bases from J, the gap between germline ends came to 12 bases. CDR3 loop: CASSLGGANTEAFF. CDR3 nucleotides: TGCGCCAGCAGCCTGGGGGGTGCTAACACTGAAGCTTTCTTT.

This chain links TRBV7-3 with TRBJ1-1; the D is unclear. There are 16 residues in the CDR3. V lost 2 bases to trimming and J lost 4 bases, with 17 bases between them. Germline V gene data show CDR1 as SGHTA and CDR2 as FQGTGA. The CDR3 nucleotides read TGTGCCAGCAGCTTATTCCCGACCGGAATTAGCACTGAAGCTTTCTTT. It encodes CASSLFPTGISTEAFF.

This chain links TRBV19 with TRBJ2-7; D may be TRBD2 (5 bases). Trimming left V 6 bases short and J 4 bases short, with 16 bases between. The CDR3 runs 14 residues. CDR1 LNHDA and CDR2 SQIVND come from the germline V gene (reference sequence). CDR3 amino acids: CASRISEGRYEQYF. CDR3 in DNA: TGTGCCAGTAGGATTAGCGAAGGACGGTACGAGCAGTACTTC.

There are a few counts of this clone. This chain connects TRBV5-1 to TRBJ2-7; 11 nucleotides align to TRBD2. The V segment lost 0 bases and the J segment 3 bases; nucleotides outside the gene matches: 2. The germline gives CDR1 SGHRS, CDR2 YFSETQ. CDR3 length: 15 amino acids. CDR3 loop: CASSLETSGDYEQYF. The DNA of the CDR3 is TGCGCCAGCAGCTTGGAGACTAGCGGGGACTACGAGCAGTACTTC.

This clone was seen a handful of times. The chain couples TRBV5-1 to TRBJ2-2; a possible D gene is TRBD2 (5 bases). Germline V gene data show CDR1 as SGHRS and CDR2 as YFSETQ. V shed 1 base and J shed 4 bases, with 11 bases lying between them. The length of the CDR3 is 15 residues. The CDR3 DNA reads TGCGCCAGCAGCTTGAGGCTAGCCGGCACCGGGGAGCTGTTTTTT. Translating gives CASSLRLAGTGELFF.

The J gene is TRBJ2-7, the V gene TRBV5-4; 9 bases are a match to TRBD1. Germline-derived CDR1 and CDR2 are SGHNT and YYREEE (reference sequence). The V and J ends lost 1 base and 6 bases, in that order; junction bases with no gene match: 8. The CDR3 contains 15 residues. The CDR3 nucleotides read TGTGCCAGCAGCTTGTCCGGGACAGGGTCTACCGAGCAGTACTTC. Translation: CASSLSGTGSTEQYF.

This clone has only one observation. The V gene is TRBV5-4, the J gene TRBJ1-1, with D perhaps matching TRBD1 (5 bases). V was clipped by 4 bases and J by 3 bases, with 13 bases between them. Germline V CDR1 and CDR2: SGHNT, YYREEE (reference sequence). The CDR3 totals 14 residues. CDR3 sequence: CASSLGGGYTEAFF. CDR3 sequence (DNA): TGTGCCAGCAGCCTGGGGGGTGGGTACACTGAAGCTTTCTTT.

V and J are TRBV5-6 and TRBJ1-6, with a weak D call TRBD1 (6 bases). Germline assignment: CDR1 SGHDT and CDR2 YYEEEE. The CDR3 length is 15 residues. The V end was cut by 2 bases, the J end by 7 bases, with 13 bases between. The CDR3 region is CASSFLDRNNSPLHF. The CDR3 DNA reads as TGTGCCAGCAGCTTTCTGGACAGAAACAATTCACCCCTCCACTTT.

This clone was seen more than once but under ten times. The chain has TRBV5-1 and TRBJ2-5; a weak D match, TRBD2 (6 bases). Per the germline V gene, CDR1 is SGHRS and CDR2 is YFSETQ. V was cut by 1 base and J by 5 bases, with 12 bases left in between. The CDR3 length is 14 residues. CDR3 in amino acids: CASSLYGGTETQYF. In DNA, the CDR3 is TGCGCCAGCAGCTTGTATGGCGGGACCGAGACCCAGTACTTC.

The chain combines TRBV2 with TRBJ1-2, with 8 nucleotides matching TRBD1. Germline V lookup: CDR1 SNHLY, CDR2 FYNNEI. J lost 4 bases, V lost 3 bases, and 7 bases had no gene match. The CDR3 spans 15 residues. Written as DNA, the CDR3 is TGTGCCAGCAGTGACCAGGGGGCTAGGACCTATGGCTACACCTTC. Translated: CASSDQGARTYGYTF.

This chain uses TRBV9 with TRBJ2-3; unclear D gene. Looked up from germline, CDR1 is SGDLS and CDR2 is YYNGEE. The CDR3 totals 18 residues. V was trimmed by 2 bases and J by 0 bases, leaving 19 bases between them. The CDR3 is CASSVSPSRFSSTDTQYF. CDR3 nucleotides: TGTGCCAGCAGCGTTTCACCCTCCAGGTTTTCTAGCACAGATACGCAGTATTTT.

The chain has TRBV5-1 and TRBJ2-2; D possibly uses TRBD1 or TRBD2 (6 bases each). The V end lost 0 bases, the J end lost 6 bases, and 12 bases lay between the germline ends. Germline loops: CDR1 SGHRS, CDR2 YFSETQ. CDR3 size: 15 residues. CDR3 amino acids: CASSLEGGRAGELFF. The CDR3, as DNA: TGCGCCAGCAGCTTGGAAGGGGGGCGCGCCGGGGAGCTGTTTTTT.

The rearrangement links TRBV5-5 to TRBJ2-5, with 11 nucleotides matching TRBD2. There are 16 residues in the CDR3. V trimming: 3 bases; J trimming: 3 bases; junction bases outside the gene matches: 7. The germline CDR1 and CDR2 sequences are SGHKS and YYEKEE (reference sequence). The chain's CDR3 is CASSWIPGLAEETQYF. CDR3 bases: TGTGCCAGCAGCTGGATTCCGGGACTAGCGGAAGAGACCCAGTACTTC.

The genes are TRBV6-5 and TRBJ2-1; 7 bases are shared with TRBD1. The length of the CDR3 is 11 residues. J gave up 12 bases and V 5 bases, and 4 bases lay outside the gene matches. Germline V gene lookup returns CDR1 MNHEY and CDR2 SVGAGI. This CDR3 is CASSVRTGQFF. The CDR3 DNA sequence: TGTGCCAGCAGTGTGAGGACAGGGCAGTTCTTC.

The rearrangement links TRBV30 to TRBJ1-5, with 7 bases lining up with TRBD1. From germline, CDR1 is GTSNPN and CDR2 SVGIG (reference sequence). Germline trimming cut 3 bases from V and 0 bases from J; bases unmatched to any gene: 11. The CDR3 covers 17 residues. CDR3 in amino acids: CAWSPGTVGISNQPQHF. CDR3 in DNA: TGTGCCTGGAGCCCCGGGACAGTGGGAATTAGCAATCAGCCCCAGCATTTT.

The CDR3 nucleotides are TGCACCAGCAGCCAAGATTCGCTCCAGCGGGGGGAGAAAAACATTCAGTACTTC. Translating gives CTSSQDSLQRGEKNIQYF. The chain joins TRBV1 to TRBJ2-4; the tabulated D call, TRBD2, remains unverified against the DNA. TRBV1 is designated a pseudogene. The length of the CDR3 is 18 residues.

CDR3: CAWSVQSLFNEKLFF. Written as DNA, the CDR3 is TGTGCCTGGAGTGTACAAAGTCTTTTTAATGAAAAACTGTTTTTT. The chain couples TRBV30 to TRBJ1-4; the D is unclear. V was cut by 0 bases and J by 4 bases, with 12 bases left in between. Looked up from germline, CDR1 is GTSNPN and CDR2 is SVGIG (reference sequence). This CDR3 spans 15 amino acids.